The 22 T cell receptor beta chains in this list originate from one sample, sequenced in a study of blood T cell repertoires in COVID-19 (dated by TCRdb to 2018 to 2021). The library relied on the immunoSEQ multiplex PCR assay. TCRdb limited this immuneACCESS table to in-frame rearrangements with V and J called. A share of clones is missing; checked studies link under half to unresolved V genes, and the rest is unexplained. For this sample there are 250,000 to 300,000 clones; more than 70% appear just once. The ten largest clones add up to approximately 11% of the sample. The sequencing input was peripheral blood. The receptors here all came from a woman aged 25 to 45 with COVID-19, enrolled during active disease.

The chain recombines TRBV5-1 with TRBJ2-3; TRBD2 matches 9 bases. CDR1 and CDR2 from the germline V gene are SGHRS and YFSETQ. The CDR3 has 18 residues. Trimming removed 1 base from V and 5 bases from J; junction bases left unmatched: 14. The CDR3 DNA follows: TGCGCCAGCAGCTTGACCCCTCATAGCGGGAGCTCGGGAGATACGCAGTATTTT. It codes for CASSLTPHSGSSGDTQYF.

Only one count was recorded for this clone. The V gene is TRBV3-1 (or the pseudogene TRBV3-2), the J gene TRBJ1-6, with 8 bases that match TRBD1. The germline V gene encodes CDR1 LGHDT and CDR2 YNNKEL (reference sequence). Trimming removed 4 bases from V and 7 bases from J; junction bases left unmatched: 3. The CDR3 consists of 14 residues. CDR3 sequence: CASSPGQGNSPLHF. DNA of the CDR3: TGTGCCAGCAGCCCCGGACAGGGCAATTCACCCCTCCACTTT.

The CDR3: CAIRASGTSYEQYF. DNA for the CDR3: TGTGCCATCAGGGCTAGCGGGACATCCTACGAGCAGTACTTC. V and J are TRBV10-3 and TRBJ2-7; 9 bases match TRBD2. Germline lookup yields CDR1 ENHRY and CDR2 SYGVKD. V shed 6 bases and J 1 base; nucleotides not matched to a gene: 4. There are 14 residues in the CDR3.

CDR3 sequence (DNA): TGCAGCGTAGAAACTGACAAAGAAGAGACCCAGTACTTC. It translates to CSVETDKEETQYF. This sequence joins TRBV29-1 and TRBJ2-5; D is uncertain. Trimming cost V 6 bases and J 3 bases, with 14 bases left between them. There are 13 residues in the CDR3. Germline CDR1 and CDR2: SQVTM and ANQGSEA.

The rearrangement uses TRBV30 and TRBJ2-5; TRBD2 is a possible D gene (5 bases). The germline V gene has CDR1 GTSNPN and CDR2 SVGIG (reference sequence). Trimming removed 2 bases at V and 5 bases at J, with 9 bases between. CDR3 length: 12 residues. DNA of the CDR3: TGTGCCTGGAGTATTAGGGAGGAGACCCAGTACTTC. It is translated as CAWSIREETQYF.

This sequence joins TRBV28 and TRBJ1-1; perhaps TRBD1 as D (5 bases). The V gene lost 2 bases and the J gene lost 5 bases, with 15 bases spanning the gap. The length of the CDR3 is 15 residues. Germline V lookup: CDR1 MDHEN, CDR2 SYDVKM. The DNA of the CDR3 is TGTGCCAGCAGTTTAGTGGGGGGATCGTGGACTGAAGCTTTCTTT. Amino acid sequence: CASSLVGGSWTEAFF. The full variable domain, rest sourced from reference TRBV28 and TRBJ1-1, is DVKVTQSSRYLVKRTGEKVFLECVQDMDHENMFWYRQDPGLGLRLIYFSYDVKMKEKGDIPEGYSVSREKKERFSLILESASTNQTSMYLCASSLVGGSWTEAFFGQGTRLTVV.

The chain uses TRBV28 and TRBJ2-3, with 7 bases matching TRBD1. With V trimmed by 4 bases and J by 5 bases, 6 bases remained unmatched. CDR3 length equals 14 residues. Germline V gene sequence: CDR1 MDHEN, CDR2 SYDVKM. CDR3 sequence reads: CASSSPDRRDTQYF. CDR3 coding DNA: TGTGCCAGCAGTTCCCCGGACAGGAGAGATACGCAGTATTTT.

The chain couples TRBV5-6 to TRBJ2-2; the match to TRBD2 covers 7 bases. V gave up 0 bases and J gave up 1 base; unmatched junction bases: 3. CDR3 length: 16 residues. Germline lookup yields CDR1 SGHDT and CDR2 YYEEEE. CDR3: CASSLVREGNTGELFF. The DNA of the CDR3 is TGTGCCAGCAGCTTGGTCAGGGAGGGGAACACCGGGGAGCTGTTTTTT. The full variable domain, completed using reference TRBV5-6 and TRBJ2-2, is DAGVTQSPTHLIKTRGQQVTLRCSPKSGHDTVSWYQQALGQGPQFIFQYYEEEERQRGNFPDRFSGHQFPNYSSELNVNALLLGDSALYLCASSLVREGNTGELFFGEGSRLTVL.

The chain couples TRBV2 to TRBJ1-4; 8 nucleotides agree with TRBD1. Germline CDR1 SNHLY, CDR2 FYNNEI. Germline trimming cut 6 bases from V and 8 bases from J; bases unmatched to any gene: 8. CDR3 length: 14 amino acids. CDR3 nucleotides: TGTGCCAGCAGGAGGACAGGGCTGGAAGAAAAACTGTTTTTT. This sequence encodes CASRRTGLEEKLFF.

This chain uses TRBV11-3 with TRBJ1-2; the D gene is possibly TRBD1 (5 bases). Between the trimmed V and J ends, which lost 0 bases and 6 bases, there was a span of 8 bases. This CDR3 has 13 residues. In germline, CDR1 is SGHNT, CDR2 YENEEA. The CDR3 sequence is CASSLDQGDGYTF. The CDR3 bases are TGTGCCAGCAGCTTAGACCAGGGCGATGGCTACACCTTC.

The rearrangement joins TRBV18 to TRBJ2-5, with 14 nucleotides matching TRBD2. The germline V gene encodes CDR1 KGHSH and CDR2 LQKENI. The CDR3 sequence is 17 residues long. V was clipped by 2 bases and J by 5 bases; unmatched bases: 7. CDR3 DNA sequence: TGTGCCAGCTCACCAACGGGGACTAGCGGGAGAGTGGAGACCCAGTACTTC. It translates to CASSPTGTSGRVETQYF.

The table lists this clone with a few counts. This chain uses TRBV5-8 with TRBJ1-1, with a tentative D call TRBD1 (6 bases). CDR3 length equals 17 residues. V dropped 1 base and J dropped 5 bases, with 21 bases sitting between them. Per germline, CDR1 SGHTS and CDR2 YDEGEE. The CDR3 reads CASSLRTGILWETEAFF. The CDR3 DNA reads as TGTGCCAGCAGCTTGCGAACAGGGATTTTGTGGGAGACTGAAGCTTTCTTT.

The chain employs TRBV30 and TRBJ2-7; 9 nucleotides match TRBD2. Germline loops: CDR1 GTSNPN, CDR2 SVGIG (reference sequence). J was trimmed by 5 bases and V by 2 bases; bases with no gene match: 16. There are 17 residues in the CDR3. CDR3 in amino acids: CAWSLRNSGSFRDEQYF. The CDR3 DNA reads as TGTGCCTGGAGTCTACGAAATAGCGGGAGTTTCCGGGACGAGCAGTACTTC.

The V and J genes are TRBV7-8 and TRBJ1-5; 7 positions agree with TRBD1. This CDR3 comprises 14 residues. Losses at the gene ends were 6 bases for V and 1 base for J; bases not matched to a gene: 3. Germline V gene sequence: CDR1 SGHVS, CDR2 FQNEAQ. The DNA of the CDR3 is TGTGCCAGCAGTCTGGACAGGAGCAATCAGCCCCAGCATTTT. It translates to CASSLDRSNQPQHF. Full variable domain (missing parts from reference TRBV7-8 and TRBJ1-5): GAGVSQSPRYKVAKRGQDVALRCDPISGHVSLFWYQQALGQGPEFLTYFQNEAQLDKSGLPSDRFFAERPEGSVSTLKIQRTQQEDSAVYLCASSLDRSNQPQHFGDGTRLSIL.

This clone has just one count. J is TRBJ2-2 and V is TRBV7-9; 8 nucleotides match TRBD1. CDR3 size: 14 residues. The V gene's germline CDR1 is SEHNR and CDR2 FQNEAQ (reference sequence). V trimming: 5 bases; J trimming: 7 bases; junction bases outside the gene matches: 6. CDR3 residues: CASSLTGVDGELFF. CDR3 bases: TGTGCCAGCAGCCTGACAGGGGTTGACGGGGAGCTGTTTTTT. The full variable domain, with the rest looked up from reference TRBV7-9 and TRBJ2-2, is DTGVSQNPRHKITKRGQNVTFRCDPISEHNRLYWYRQTLGQGPEFLTYFQNEAQLEKSRLLSDRFSAERPKGSFSTLEIQRTEQGDSAMYLCASSLTGVDGELFFGEGSRLTVL.

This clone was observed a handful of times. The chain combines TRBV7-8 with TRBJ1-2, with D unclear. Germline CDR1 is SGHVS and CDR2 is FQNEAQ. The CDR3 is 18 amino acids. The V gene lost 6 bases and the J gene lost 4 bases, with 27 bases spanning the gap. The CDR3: CASSLNPFSNNFFYGYTF. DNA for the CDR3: TGTGCCAGCAGTTTAAACCCCTTTTCGAACAATTTCTTCTATGGCTACACCTTC.

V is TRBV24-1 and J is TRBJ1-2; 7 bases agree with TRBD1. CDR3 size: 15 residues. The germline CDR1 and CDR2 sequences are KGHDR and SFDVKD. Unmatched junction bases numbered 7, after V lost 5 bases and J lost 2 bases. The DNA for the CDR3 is TGTGCCACCAGTGGCGGGGACAGCCCAAACTATGGCTACACCTTC. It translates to CATSGGDSPNYGYTF.

The CDR3 DNA reads TGTGCCAGCACCCAGGGACTAGAGAATGAGCAGTTCTTC. As protein: CASTQGLENEQFF. V gene TRBV27 combines with J gene TRBJ2-1, with TRBD2 matching 8 bases. Per germline, CDR1 MNHEY and CDR2 SMNVEV (reference sequence). The CDR3 consists of 13 residues. Trimming cost V 7 bases and J 7 bases; bases outside gene matches: 6.

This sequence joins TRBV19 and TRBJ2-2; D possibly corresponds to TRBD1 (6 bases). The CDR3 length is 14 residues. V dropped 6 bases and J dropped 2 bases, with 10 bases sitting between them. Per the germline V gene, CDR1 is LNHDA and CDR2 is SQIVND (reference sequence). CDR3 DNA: TGTGCCAGTAGCTTAGGGGGAAACACCGGGGAGCTGTTTTTT. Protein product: CASSLGGNTGELFF. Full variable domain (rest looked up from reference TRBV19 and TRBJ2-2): DGGITQSPKYLFRKEGQNVTLSCEQNLNHDAMYWYRQDPGQGLRLIYYSQIVNDFQKGDIAEGYSVSREKKESFPLTVTSAQKNPTAFYLCASSLGGNTGELFFGEGSRLTVL.

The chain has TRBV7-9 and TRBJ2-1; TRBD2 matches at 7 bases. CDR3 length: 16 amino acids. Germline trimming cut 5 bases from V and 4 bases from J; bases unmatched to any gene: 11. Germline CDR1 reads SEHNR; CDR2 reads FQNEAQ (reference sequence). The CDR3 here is CASSPWAGVGYNEQFF. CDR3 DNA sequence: TGTGCCAGCAGCCCCTGGGCGGGAGTGGGGTACAATGAGCAGTTCTTC.

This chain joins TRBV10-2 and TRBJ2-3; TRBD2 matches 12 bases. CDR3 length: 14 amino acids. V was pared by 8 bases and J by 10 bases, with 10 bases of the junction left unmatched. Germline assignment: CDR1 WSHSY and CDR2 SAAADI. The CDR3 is CASEASGRGRAQYF. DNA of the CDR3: TGCGCCAGCGAGGCTAGCGGGAGGGGTCGGGCGCAGTATTTT.

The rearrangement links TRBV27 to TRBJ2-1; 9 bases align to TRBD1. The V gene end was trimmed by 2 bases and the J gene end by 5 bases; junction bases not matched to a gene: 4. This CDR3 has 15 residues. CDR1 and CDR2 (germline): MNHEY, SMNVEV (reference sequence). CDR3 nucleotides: TGTGCCAGCAGTTTAGGTGGACAGGGGCACAATGAGCAGTTCTTC. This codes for CASSLGGQGHNEQFF.